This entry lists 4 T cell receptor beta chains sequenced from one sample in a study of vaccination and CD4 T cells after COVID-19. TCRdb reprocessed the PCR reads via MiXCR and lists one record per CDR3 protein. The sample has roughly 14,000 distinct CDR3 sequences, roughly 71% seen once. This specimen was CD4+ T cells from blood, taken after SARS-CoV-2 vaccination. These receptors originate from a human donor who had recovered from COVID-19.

CDR3 in amino acids: CSARDNRANYGYTF. CDR3 bases: TGCAGTGCTAGAGATAACAGAGCTAACTATGGCTACACCTTC. The gene calls are TRBV20-1 and TRBJ1-2; D is undetermined. The CDR3 contains 14 residues. Trimming took off 0 bases at V and 0 bases at J, with 8 bases between the two ends. CDR1 is DFQATT and CDR2 is SNEGSKA in the germline V gene (reference sequence).

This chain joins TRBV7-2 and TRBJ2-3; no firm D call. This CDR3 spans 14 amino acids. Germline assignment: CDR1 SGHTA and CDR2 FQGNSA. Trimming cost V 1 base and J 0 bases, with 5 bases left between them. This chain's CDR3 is CASSLEQSTDTQYF. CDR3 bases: TGTGCCAGCAGCTTAGAACAGAGCACAGATACGCAGTATTTT. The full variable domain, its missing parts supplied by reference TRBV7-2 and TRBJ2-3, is GAGVSQSPSNKVTEKGKDVELRCDPISGHTALYWYRQSLGQGLEFLIYFQGNSAPDKSGLPSDRFSAERTGGSVSTLTIQRTQQEDSAVYLCASSLEQSTDTQYFGPGTRLTVL.

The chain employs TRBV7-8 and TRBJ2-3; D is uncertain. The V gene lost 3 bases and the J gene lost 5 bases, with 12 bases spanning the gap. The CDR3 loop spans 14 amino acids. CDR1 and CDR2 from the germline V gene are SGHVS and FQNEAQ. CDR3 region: CASSFAAALDTQYF. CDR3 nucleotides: TGTGCCAGCAGCTTCGCGGCAGCCTTAGATACGCAGTATTTT.

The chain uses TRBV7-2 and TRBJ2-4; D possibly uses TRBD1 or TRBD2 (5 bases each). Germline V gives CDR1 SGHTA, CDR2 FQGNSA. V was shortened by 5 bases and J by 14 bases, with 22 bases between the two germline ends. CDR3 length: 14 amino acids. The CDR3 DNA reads TGTGCCAGCAGCATAGGGACCGCGCCCTTATGGAAGTACTTC. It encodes CASSIGTAPLWKYF.